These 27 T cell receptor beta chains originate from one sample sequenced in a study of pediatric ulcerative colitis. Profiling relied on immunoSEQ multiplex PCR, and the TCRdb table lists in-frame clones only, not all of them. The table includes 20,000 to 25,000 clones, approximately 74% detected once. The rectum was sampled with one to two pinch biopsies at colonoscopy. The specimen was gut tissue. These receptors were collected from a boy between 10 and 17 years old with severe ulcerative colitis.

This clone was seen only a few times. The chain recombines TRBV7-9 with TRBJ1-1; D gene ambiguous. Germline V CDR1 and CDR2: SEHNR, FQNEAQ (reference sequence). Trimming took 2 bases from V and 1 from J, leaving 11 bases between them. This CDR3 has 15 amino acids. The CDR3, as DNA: TGTGCCAGCAGCTTATTCGGCCGTACGAACACTGAAGCTTTCTTT. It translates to CASSLFGRTNTEAFF.

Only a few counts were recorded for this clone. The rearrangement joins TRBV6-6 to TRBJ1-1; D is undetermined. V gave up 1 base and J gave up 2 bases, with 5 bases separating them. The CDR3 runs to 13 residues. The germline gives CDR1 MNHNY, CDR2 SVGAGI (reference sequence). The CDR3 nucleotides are TGTGCCAGCAGTTACTTGGCCAACACTGAAGCTTTCTTT. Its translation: CASSYLANTEAFF.

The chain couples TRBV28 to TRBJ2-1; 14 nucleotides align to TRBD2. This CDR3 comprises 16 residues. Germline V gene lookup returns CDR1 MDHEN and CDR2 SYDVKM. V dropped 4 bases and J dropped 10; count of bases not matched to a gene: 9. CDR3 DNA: TGTGCCAGCAGTTCACGACTAGCGGGGGGGAGACAGGAGCAGTTCTTC. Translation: CASSSRLAGGRQEQFF.

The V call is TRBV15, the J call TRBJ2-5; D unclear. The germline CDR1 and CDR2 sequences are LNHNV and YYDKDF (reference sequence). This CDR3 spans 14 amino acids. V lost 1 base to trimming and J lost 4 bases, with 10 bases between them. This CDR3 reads CATSRGTFGETQYF. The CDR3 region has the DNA TGTGCCACCAGCAGAGGCACATTTGGAGAGACCCAGTACTTC.

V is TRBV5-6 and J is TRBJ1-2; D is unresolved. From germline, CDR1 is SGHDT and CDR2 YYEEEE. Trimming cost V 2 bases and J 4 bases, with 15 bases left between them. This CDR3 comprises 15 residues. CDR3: CASSFETLVGYGYTF. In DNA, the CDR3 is TGTGCCAGCAGCTTCGAGACCCTGGTGGGCTATGGCTACACCTTC.

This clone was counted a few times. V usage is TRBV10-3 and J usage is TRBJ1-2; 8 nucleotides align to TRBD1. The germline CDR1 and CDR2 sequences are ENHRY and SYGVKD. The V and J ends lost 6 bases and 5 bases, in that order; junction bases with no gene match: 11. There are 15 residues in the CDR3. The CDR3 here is CAIRGTGGGQYGYTF. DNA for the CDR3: TGTGCCATCAGGGGCACAGGGGGGGGCCAATATGGCTACACCTTC.

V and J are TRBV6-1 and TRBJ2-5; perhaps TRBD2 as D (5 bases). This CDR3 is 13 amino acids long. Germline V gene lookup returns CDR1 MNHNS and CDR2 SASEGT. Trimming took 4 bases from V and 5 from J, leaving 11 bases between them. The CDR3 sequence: CASSVTAGETQYF. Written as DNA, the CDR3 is TGTGCCAGCAGTGTCACCGCGGGCGAGACCCAGTACTTC.

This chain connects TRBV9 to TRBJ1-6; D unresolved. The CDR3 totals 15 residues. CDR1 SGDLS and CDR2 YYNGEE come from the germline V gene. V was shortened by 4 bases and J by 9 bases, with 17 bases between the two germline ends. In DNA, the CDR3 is TGTGCCAGCAGCCCATATCCGGAGGGAACTTCACCCCTCCACTTT. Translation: CASSPYPEGTSPLHF.

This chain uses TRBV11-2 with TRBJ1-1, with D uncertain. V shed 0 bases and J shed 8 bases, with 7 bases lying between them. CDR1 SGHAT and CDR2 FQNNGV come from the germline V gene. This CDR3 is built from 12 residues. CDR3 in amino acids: CASSLDRREAFF. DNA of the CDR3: TGTGCCAGCAGCTTAGACCGCAGGGAAGCTTTCTTT.

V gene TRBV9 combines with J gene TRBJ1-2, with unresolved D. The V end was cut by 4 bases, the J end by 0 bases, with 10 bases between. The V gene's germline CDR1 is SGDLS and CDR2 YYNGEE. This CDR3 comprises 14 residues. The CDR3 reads CASSPASSNYGYTF. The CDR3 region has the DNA TGTGCCAGCAGCCCAGCCAGCTCTAACTATGGCTACACCTTC.

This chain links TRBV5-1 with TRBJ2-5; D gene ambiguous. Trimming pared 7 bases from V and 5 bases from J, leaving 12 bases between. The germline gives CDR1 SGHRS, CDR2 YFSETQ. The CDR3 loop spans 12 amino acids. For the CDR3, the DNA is TGCGCCAGCCCCCCCTATGCGGAGACCCAGTACTTC. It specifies CASPPYAETQYF. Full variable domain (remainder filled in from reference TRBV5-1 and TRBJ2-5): KAGVTQTPRYLIKTRGQQVTLSCSPISGHRSVSWYQQTPGQGLQFLFEYFSETQRNKGNFPGRFSGRQFSNSRSEMNVSTLELGDSALYLCASPPYAETQYFGPGTRLLVL.

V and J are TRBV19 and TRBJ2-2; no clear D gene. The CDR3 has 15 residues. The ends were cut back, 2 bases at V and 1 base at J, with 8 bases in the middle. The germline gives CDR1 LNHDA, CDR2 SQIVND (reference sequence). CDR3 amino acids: CASSIMALNTGELFF. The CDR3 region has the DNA TGTGCCAGTAGTATAATGGCTCTGAACACCGGGGAGCTGTTTTTT. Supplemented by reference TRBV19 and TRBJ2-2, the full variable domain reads DGGITQSPKYLFRKEGQNVTLSCEQNLNHDAMYWYRQDPGQGLRLIYYSQIVNDFQKGDIAEGYSVSREKKESFPLTVTSAQKNPTAFYLCASSIMALNTGELFFGEGSRLTVL.

The CDR3 DNA reads as TGTGCCAGCGGCGGGACTCTTAACTATGGCTACACCTTC. Translating gives CASGGTLNYGYTF. This sequence joins TRBV28 and TRBJ1-2; the D gene is possibly TRBD1 (5 bases). Germline CDR1 MDHEN, CDR2 SYDVKM. V was cut by 8 bases and J by 1 base, with 11 bases left in between. The CDR3 is 13 residues long.

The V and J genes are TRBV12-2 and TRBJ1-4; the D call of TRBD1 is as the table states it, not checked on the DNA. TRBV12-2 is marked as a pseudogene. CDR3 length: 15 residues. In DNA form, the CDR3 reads TGTGCAAGTCGCTTACGGGGACAGGCCAATGAAAAACTGTTTTTT. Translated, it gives CASRLRGQANEKLFF.

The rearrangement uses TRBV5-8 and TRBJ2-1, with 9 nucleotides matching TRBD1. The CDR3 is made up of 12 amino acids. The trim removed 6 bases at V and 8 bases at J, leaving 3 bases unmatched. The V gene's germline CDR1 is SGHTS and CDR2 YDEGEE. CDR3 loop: CASTGQGYEQFF. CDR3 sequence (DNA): TGTGCCAGCACGGGACAGGGTTATGAGCAGTTCTTC.

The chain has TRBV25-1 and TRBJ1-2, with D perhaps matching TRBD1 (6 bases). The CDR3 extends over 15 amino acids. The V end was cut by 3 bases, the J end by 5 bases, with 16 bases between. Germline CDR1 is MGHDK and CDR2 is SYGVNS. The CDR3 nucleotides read TGTGCCAGCAGTGATGACGTAGGGGGGCATTATGGCTACACCTTC. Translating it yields CASSDDVGGHYGYTF.

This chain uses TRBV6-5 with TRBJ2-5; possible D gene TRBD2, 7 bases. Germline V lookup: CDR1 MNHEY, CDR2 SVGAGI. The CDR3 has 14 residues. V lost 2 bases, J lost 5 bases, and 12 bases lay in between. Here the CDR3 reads CASSYGGASETQYF. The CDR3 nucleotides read TGTGCCAGCAGTTACGGGGGGGCATCGGAGACCCAGTACTTC.

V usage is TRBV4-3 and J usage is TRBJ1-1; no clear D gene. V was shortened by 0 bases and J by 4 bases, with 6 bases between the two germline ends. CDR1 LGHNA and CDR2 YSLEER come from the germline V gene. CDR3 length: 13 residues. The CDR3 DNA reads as TGCGCCAGCAGCCAAGAGGCAGGCACTGAAGCTTTCTTT. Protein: CASSQEAGTEAFF.

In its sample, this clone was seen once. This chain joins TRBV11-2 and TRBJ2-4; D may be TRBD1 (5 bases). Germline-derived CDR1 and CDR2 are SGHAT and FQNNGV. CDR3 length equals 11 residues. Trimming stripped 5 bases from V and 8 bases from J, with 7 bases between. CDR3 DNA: TGTGCCAGCAGCCAGGGATACATTCAGTACTTC. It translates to CASSQGYIQYF. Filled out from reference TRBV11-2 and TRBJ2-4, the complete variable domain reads EAGVAQSPRYKIIEKRQSVAFWCNPISGHATLYWYQQILGQGPKLLIQFQNNGVVDDSQLPKDRFSAERLKGVDSTLKIQPAKLEDSAVYLCASSQGYIQYFGAGTRLSVL.

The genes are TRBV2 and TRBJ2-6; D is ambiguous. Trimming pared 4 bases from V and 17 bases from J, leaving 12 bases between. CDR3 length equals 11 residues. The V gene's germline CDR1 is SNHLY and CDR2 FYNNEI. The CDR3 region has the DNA TGTGCCAGCAGTGTCGGCCAGATGGTGACTTTC. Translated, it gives CASSVGQMVTF.

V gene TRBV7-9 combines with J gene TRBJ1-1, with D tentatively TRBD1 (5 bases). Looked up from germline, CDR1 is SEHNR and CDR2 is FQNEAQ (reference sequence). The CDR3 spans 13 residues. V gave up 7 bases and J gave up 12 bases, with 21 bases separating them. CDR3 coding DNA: TGTGCCAGCACCCCCCACGGGGCAGGGATGACTTTCTTT. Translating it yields CASTPHGAGMTFF.

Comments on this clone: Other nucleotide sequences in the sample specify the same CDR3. CDR3 amino acids: CASSPDRVDGYTF. As DNA, the CDR3 is TGTGCCAGTAGTCCAGACAGGGTGGATGGCTACACCTTC. The gene calls are TRBV19 and TRBJ1-2, with 7 bases lining up with TRBD1. Germline V gene data show CDR1 as LNHDA and CDR2 as SQIVND (reference sequence). The CDR3 has 13 amino acids. J lost 6 bases, V lost 5 bases, and 6 bases had no gene match.

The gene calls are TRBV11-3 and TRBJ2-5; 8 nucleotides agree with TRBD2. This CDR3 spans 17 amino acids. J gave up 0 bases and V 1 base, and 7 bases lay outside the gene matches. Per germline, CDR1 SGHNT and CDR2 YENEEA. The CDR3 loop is CASSLGPAGAYQETQYF. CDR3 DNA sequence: TGTGCCAGCAGCTTAGGACCAGCGGGGGCGTACCAAGAGACCCAGTACTTC.

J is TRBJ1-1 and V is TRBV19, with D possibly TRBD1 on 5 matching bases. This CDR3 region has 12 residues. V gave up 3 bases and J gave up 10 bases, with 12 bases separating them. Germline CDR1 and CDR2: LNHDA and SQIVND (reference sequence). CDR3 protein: CASSILPGAAFF. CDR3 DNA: TGTGCCAGTAGTATCCTACCCGGGGCAGCTTTCTTT.

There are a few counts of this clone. CDR3 in DNA: TGTGCCAGTAGTATGGCGGGGTTTGGAGCCAACGTCCTGACTTTC. It is translated as CASSMAGFGANVLTF. The chain links TRBV19 to TRBJ2-6; TRBD2 might be the D (6 bases). V lost 3 bases and J 7 bases, leaving 13 bases between the germline ends. Germline CDR1 reads LNHDA; CDR2 reads SQIVND (reference sequence). This CDR3 is built from 15 residues. Looking up the rest from reference TRBV19 and TRBJ2-6 gives the full variable domain: DGGITQSPKYLFRKEGQNVTLSCEQNLNHDAMYWYRQDPGQGLRLIYYSQIVNDFQKGDIAEGYSVSREKKESFPLTVTSAQKNPTAFYLCASSMAGFGANVLTFGAGSRLTVL.

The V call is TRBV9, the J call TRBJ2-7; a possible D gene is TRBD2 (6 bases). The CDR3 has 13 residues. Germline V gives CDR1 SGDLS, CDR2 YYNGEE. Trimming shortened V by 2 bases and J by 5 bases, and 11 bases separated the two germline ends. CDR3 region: CASSVGGPDEQYF. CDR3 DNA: TGTGCCAGCAGCGTCGGAGGGCCGGACGAGCAGTACTTC.

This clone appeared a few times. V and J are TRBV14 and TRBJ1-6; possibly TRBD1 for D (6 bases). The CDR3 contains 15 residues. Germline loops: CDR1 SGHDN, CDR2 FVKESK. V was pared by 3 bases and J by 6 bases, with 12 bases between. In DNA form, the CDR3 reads TGTGCCAGCAGCCACCTGCAGGGGCTTAATTCACCCCTCCACTTT. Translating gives CASSHLQGLNSPLHF. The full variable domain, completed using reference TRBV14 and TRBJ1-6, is EAGVTQFPSHSVIEKGQTVTLRCDPISGHDNLYWYRRVMGKEIKFLLHFVKESKQDESGMPNNRFLAERTGGTYSTLKVQPAELEDSGVYFCASSHLQGLNSPLHFGNGTRLTVT.